This T cell receptor (beta chain) emerged from a study of blood T cell repertoires in COVID-19. As for the study in general: There were acute and convalescent COVID-19 samples, and they came from the United States, Italy and Spain.

CDR3 length equals 15 residues. Per germline, CDR1 KGHDR and CDR2 SFDVKD. Losses at the gene ends were 9 bases for V and 7 bases for J; bases not matched to a gene: 6. Here immunoSEQ multiplex PCR was the method, and the copy in TCRdb shows in-frame clones only, minus some. The table lists roughly 230,000 clones, about 83% of them singletons, with roughly 5.5% in the top ten. The sample comprised peripheral blood. J is TRBJ2-3 and V is TRBV24-1; 16 bases fit TRBD2. This sequence was found in a human donor in a cohort sampled during active COVID-19. The CDR3 bases are TGTGCCACCGGGGGACTAGCGGGAGGGTCAAATACGCAGTATTTT. As protein: CATGGLAGGSNTQYF.